This T cell receptor beta chain originates from a study of T-cell reconstitution after alpha-beta-depleted transplantation in children. Study results and caveats: Once a year had passed after transplant, T-cell counts and diversity came mostly from newly produced T cells. The origin of alpha-beta T cells about two months after transplant was reportedly several hundred expanded graft clones.

A TCRbeta library incorporating unique molecular identifiers was prepared. TCRdb ran MiXCR on the PCR reads and lists one entry per CDR3 protein. Of roughly 100,000 distinct CDR3 sequences listed, 6% to 9% are singletons. The germline V gene encodes CDR1 MDHEN and CDR2 SYDVKM. The V end was cut by 7 bases, the J end by 2 bases, with 14 bases between. This CDR3 contains 14 residues. This clonotype came up many times. Its matching antigen is unknown. This clonotype was obtained from a boy younger than 10 with acute lymphoblastic leukemia, due to receive a stem cell transplant. This chain connects TRBV28 to TRBJ2-5, with D possibly being TRBD2 (5 bases). The input for sequencing was PBMCs, taken before TCRalphabeta/CD19-depleted stem cell transplant. This CDR3 reads CASKPREVQETQYF. The CDR3 DNA reads TGTGCCAGCAAACCTCGGGAAGTTCAAGAGACCCAGTACTTC.